The T cell receptor beta chain under discussion was sequenced for a study of cytomegalovirus exposure and HLA in healthy donors. The study, taken as a whole, reports: Among the most significant clusters, several appeared linked to common viral pathogens in a later analysis. Rates of TCR association differed by HLA locus in a later analysis, with DRB1 highest and HLA-C lowest. CMV serostatus alone was available as immune exposure information. A later analysis linked a missense variant in DCLRE1C to the trimming of TCR beta V and J genes.

CDR1 and CDR2 (germline): GTSNPN, SVGIG (reference sequence). This CDR3 is 13 amino acids long. The V end lost 0 bases, the J end lost 5 bases, and 10 bases lay between the germline ends. On this clone itself: Its antigen remains unknown.

It was with 60 Vbeta and 13 Jbeta primers that the PCR ran. The repertoire was sequenced with immunoSEQ multiplex PCR; TCRdb's copy has only in-frame clones and lacks some. The repertoire includes fewer than 200,000 clones, about 75% of them detected once, and roughly 1.9% sits in the top ten. Sequencing input: PBMCs. The chain joins TRBV30 to TRBJ1-2; a possible D gene is TRBD1 (6 bases). The TCR was taken from a female donor in good health and CMV-seronegative. The CDR3 DNA sequence: TGTGCCTGGAGTGTGGACAGCGGTTATGGCTACACCTTC. It translates to CAWSVDSGYGYTF.